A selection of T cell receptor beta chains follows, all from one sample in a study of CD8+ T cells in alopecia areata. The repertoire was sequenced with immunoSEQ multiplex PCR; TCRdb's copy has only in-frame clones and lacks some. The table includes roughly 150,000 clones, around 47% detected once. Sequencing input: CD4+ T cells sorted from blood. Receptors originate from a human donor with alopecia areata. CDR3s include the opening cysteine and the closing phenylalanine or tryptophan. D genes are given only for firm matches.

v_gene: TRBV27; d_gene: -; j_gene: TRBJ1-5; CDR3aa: CASSYHGGSSNQPQHF
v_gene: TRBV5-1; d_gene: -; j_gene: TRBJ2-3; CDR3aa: CASSSTSTDTQYF
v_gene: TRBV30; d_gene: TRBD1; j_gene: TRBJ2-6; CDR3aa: CAWSVQGAGANVLTF
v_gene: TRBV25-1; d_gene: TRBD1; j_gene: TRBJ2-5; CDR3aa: CASSESGRGIQETQYF
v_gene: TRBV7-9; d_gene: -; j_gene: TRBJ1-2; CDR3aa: CASSASGSPYGYTF
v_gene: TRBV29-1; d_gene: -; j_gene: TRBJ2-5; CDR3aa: CSVDTGGTQYF
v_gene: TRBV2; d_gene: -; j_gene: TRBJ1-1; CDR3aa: CASLETEAFF
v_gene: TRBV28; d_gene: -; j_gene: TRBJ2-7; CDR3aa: CASSLRGNYEQYF
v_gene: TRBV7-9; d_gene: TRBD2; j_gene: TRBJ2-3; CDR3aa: CASSNGLAGTDTQYF
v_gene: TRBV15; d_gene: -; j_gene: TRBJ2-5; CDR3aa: CATSRPRADGETQYF
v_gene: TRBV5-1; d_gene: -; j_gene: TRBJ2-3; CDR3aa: CASSFQGPQESQYF
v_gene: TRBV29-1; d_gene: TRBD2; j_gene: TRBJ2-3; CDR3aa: CSAGLTSGITDTQYF